A selection of T cell receptor beta chains follows, all from one sample in a study of cytomegalovirus exposure and HLA in healthy donors. The data were produced by immunoSEQ multiplex PCR, yet TCRdb's version contains in-frame clones alone and is incomplete. The sample shows tens of thousands of clones, less than 80% of them seen only once. Sequencing was done on a sample of PBMCs. Receptor source: a male donor in good health and CMV-seronegative. Both conserved end residues are part of each CDR3. The order of the fields is D gene, J gene, clone size, V gene, CDR3 length, CDR3 DNA, CDR3 protein. A D gene is named only where the DNA matches it firmly. Size is stated for part of the rows, as once, few or many counts, or as a class when the clone is expanded.

-	TRBJ1-2	-	TRBV5-1	14	TGCGCCAGCAGCTTTTCGACAGGACAGAATGGCTACACCTTC	CASSFSTGQNGYTF
TRBD1	TRBJ1-1	-	TRBV5-1	12	TGCGCCAGCAGCCCTGGACAGGGTGGTGCTTTCTTT	CASSPGQGGAFF
TRBD1	TRBJ1-6	-	TRBV28	16	TGTGCCAGCAGTCAAGGGGGCGGGGTTTATAATTCACCCCTCCACTTT	CASSQGGGVYNSPLHF
TRBD1	TRBJ2-2	-	TRBV5-6	17	TGTGCCACCAAGCCCTCCGGAGGCAGGGGGTACCCCGGGGAGCTGTTTTTT	CATKPSGGRGYPGELFF
TRBD1	TRBJ2-1	-	TRBV7-9	12	TGTGCCAGCAGCTTAGAGTACAGGGGTCAGTTCTTC	CASSLEYRGQFF
TRBD1	TRBJ1-1	-	TRBV2	14	TGTGCCAGCAGTCGACAGGGGTTGGACACTGAAGCTTTCTTT	CASSRQGLDTEAFF
-	TRBJ1-3	-	TRBV11-3	13	TGTGCCAGCAGCCCTACTGTTGGAAACACCATATATTTT	CASSPTVGNTIYF
TRBD1	TRBJ1-1	-	TRBV6-5	15	TGTGCCAGCAGCCGGCACAGGGGGGGGAACACTGAAGCTTTCTTT	CASSRHRGGNTEAFF
TRBD2	TRBJ2-5	-	TRBV6-5	15	TGTGCCAGCAGTGCCCTATCGCGGGGAGGGTCGACCCAGTACTTC	CASSALSRGGSTQYF
-	TRBJ1-3	few	TRBV28	14	TGTGCCAGCAGTATGAACATGGCTGGAAACACCATATATTTT	CASSMNMAGNTIYF
TRBD1	TRBJ1-2	once	TRBV29-1	12	TGCAGCGTTACAGGGGGCGACTATGGCTACACCTTC	CSVTGGDYGYTF
-	TRBJ2-7	few	TRBV10-2	14	TGCGCCAGCAAGGCAGGGTCGAGCTCCTACGAGCAGTACTTC	CASKAGSSSYEQYF
-	TRBJ2-2	-	TRBV7-8	14	TGTGCCAGCAAGGGGCGGGAATACACCGGGGAGCTGTTTTTT	CASKGREYTGELFF
TRBD1	TRBJ2-2	-	TRBV7-9	15	TGTGCCAGCAGCTTACGACAGGGTATGGCCGGGGAGCTGTTTTTT	CASSLRQGMAGELFF
-	TRBJ2-5	-	TRBV29-1	15	TGCAGCGTTGGGTGGGTCGGGCAGGGGCAAGAGACCCAGTACTTC	CSVGWVGQGQETQYF
-	TRBJ1-1	-	TRBV29-1	14	TGCAGCGTTGAAGATCGCGGGGCGAACACTGAAGCTTTCTTT	CSVEDRGANTEAFF
-	TRBJ2-7	-	TRBV21-1	19	TGTGCCAGCAGCAAAGCTCCTCAAGGCCTAAGCGGGTCTACCTACGAGCAGTACTTC	CASSKAPQGLSGSTYEQYF
TRBD1	TRBJ1-3	few	TRBV7-3	14	TGTGCCAGCGGAGACAGGGGTTCGGGAAACACCATATATTTT	CASGDRGSGNTIYF
TRBD1	TRBJ1-1	-	TRBV6-6	12	TGTGCCAGCAGGCCGGGACAGGGGGAAGCTTTCTTT	CASRPGQGEAFF
TRBD1	TRBJ1-2	-	TRBV5-6	13	TGTGCCAGCAGGAGGGACAGTACCTATGGCTACACCTTC	CASRRDSTYGYTF
-	TRBJ1-2	-	TRBV6-4	15	TGTGCCAGCAGTGACTCGAAATCGCAGGTAGCGGGCTACACCTTC	CASSDSKSQVAGYTF
TRBD2	TRBJ2-7	-	TRBV5-1	14	TGCGCCAGCAGCTTGAGGACGGGGGGCTACGAGCAGTACTTC	CASSLRTGGYEQYF
-	TRBJ2-6	-	TRBV29-1	13	TGCAGCGCCGGAAGCTCTGGGGCCAACGGCCTGACTTTC	CSAGSSGANGLTF
-	TRBJ2-7	-	TRBV5-6	14	TGTGCCAGCAGCCCAAGACAGAGCTCCTACGAGCAGTACTTC	CASSPRQSSYEQYF
TRBD1	TRBJ1-2	-	TRBV27	16	TGTGCCAGCAGTTACTCTTTAGACAGGGGACCTAATGGCTACACCTTC	CASSYSLDRGPNGYTF
TRBD1	TRBJ1-1	once	TRBV28	14	TGTGCCAGCAACCTCGCCGACAGGGATCGGCAAGCTTTCTTT	CASNLADRDRQAFF
-	TRBJ2-3	-	TRBV7-6	15	TGTGCCAGCAGCTTAGTCAGGTCCCGCACAGATACGCAGTATTTT	CASSLVRSRTDTQYF
TRBD2	TRBJ2-1	-	TRBV29-1	16	TGCAGCGTTGAAGAACCAAAGACTAGCGCTTACAATGAGCAGTTCTTC	CSVEEPKTSAYNEQFF
TRBD1	TRBJ1-2	-	TRBV18	16	TGTGCCAGCTCACCAGGGGCACAGGGGTCAGATGAGAGCTACACCTTC	CASSPGAQGSDESYTF
TRBD1	TRBJ2-7	-	TRBV5-6	13	TGTGCCAGCAGCCCCCAGGGGGCCAACGAGCAGTACTTC	CASSPQGANEQYF